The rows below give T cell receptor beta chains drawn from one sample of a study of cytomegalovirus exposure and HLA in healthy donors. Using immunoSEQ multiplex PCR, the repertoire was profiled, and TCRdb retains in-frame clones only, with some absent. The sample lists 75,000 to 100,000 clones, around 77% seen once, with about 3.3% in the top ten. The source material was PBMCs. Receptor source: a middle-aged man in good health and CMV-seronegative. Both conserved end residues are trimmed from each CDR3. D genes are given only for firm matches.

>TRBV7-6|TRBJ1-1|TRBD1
ASSLTPGQGRTEAF
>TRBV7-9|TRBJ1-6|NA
AIPDGEDNSPLH
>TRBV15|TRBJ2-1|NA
ATSRGVPLISSYNEQF
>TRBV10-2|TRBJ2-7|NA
ASTDRTGTYEQY
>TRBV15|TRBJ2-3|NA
ATSDEGASTDTQY
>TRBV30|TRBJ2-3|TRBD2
AWSVGREDTQY
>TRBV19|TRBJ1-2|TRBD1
ASSNRDRGYT
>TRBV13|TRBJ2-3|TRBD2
ASSLGLGSGRTDTQY
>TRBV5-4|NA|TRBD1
ASRVDRGNYEQY
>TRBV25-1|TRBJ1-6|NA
ASSDGGGTPPLH
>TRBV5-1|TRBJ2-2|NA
ASSPTGTIGELF
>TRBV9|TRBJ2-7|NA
ASSAGTNSYEQY
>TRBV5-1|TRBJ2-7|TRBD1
ASSPSGTAYEQY
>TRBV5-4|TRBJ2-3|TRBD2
ASSMTSGGASADTQY
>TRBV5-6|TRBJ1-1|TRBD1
ASSRGQQPREAF
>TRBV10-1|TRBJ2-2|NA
ASSRRQGGTGELF
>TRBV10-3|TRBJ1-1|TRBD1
AISEQGGGTEAF
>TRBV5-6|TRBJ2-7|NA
ASSLAGLPYEQY
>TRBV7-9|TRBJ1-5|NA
ASRTDTNQPQH
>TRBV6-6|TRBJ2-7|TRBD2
ASSYSGGGSYEQY
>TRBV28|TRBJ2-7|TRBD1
ASSLPGTGGYEQY
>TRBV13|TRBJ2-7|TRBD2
ASSLRAGGPHEQY